Shown below are 20 T cell receptor beta chains from a single sample sequenced in a study of patients and donors after allogeneic stem cell transplantation. TCRdb redid the calling of the RT-PCR reads with MiXCR, one entry per CDR3 protein. Among over 150,000 distinct CDR3 sequences listed, approximately 30% were seen once. The sequenced sample consisted of blood, either unsorted or a sorted T cell fraction (not recorded which). These receptors were collected from a human donor who was either an allogeneic HSCT recipient or a stem cell or donor lymphocyte infusion donor (not recorded which). It is not recorded whose cells these are; they may come from a transplant donor.

This clonotype was detected a few times. The chain uses TRBV12-3 or TRBV12-4 and TRBJ1-4; D is perhaps TRBD1 (6 bases). V dropped 3 bases and J dropped 7 bases, with 21 bases sitting between them. CDR3 length: 17 amino acids. This chain's CDR3 is CASSFQTEWGAGEKLFF. In DNA, the CDR3 is TGTGCCAGCAGTTTCCAAACCGAGTGGGGGGCGGGTGAAAAACTGTTTTTT.

The V and J genes are TRBV7-2 and TRBJ1-1, with D unclear. Germline loops: CDR1 SGHTA, CDR2 FQGNSA. The CDR3 consists of 15 residues. Trimming left V 1 base short and J 5 bases short, with 14 bases between. CDR3 protein: CASSLGSGRMTEAFF. CDR3 in DNA: TGTGCCAGCAGCTTAGGGTCGGGGAGGATGACTGAAGCTTTCTTT. The full variable domain, rest sourced from reference TRBV7-2 and TRBJ1-1, is GAGVSQSPSNKVTEKGKDVELRCDPISGHTALYWYRQSLGQGLEFLIYFQGNSAPDKSGLPSDRFSAERTGGSVSTLTIQRTQQEDSAVYLCASSLGSGRMTEAFFGQGTRLTVV.

The CDR3 DNA reads TGTGCCATCAGTGAGAGAGGAGGGCCGGTCAAAAACATTCAGTACTTC. Encoded protein: CAISERGGPVKNIQYF. The chain has TRBV10-3 and TRBJ2-4; perhaps TRBD2 as D (6 bases). The V and J ends lost 2 bases and 3 bases respectively, with 14 bases between them. The CDR3 is made up of 16 amino acids. From germline, CDR1 is ENHRY and CDR2 SYGVKD.

This clonotype was counted a few times. V is TRBV6-6 and J is TRBJ1-1, with D unclear. Trimming removed 5 bases at V and 4 bases at J, with 14 bases between. The V gene's germline CDR1 is MNHNY and CDR2 SVGAGI (reference sequence). This CDR3 has 14 amino acids. For the CDR3, the DNA is TGTGCCAGCAGTCTCACGGGCAGCTCCACTGAAGCTTTCTTT. Translating it yields CASSLTGSSTEAFF.

Only a few counts were recorded for this clonotype. V and J are TRBV20-1 and TRBJ1-5; tentative D call: TRBD1 (5 bases). Germline V CDR1 and CDR2: DFQATT, SNEGSKA (reference sequence). The CDR3 has 16 residues. V lost 6 bases, J lost 1 base, and 19 bases lay in between. CDR3 coding DNA: TGCAGTGCCCCCCTCAGGACAATAATGAGCAATCAGCCCCAGCATTTT. Encoded protein: CSAPLRTIMSNQPQHF.

This clonotype was detected a few times. This rearrangement joins TRBV3-1 to TRBJ2-5; unclear D gene. Germline CDR1 and CDR2: LGHDT and YNNKEL (reference sequence). V lost 5 bases and J lost 7, with 17 bases in between. CDR3 size: 14 residues. The CDR3: CASSFYRSHGTQYF. The CDR3 nucleotides read TGTGCCAGCAGCTTCTATAGGAGCCACGGGACCCAGTACTTC.

This clonotype was recorded many times. The chain couples TRBV7-9 to TRBJ1-3, with 7 bases that match TRBD1. Looked up from germline, CDR1 is SEHNR and CDR2 is FQNEAQ (reference sequence). V lost 6 bases, J lost 0 bases, and 5 bases stayed unmatched. This CDR3 spans 15 amino acids. The CDR3 nucleotides are TGTGCCAGCAGACCCAGGGGGAACTCTGGAAACACCATATATTTT. It specifies CASRPRGNSGNTIYF.

This clonotype was observed a single time. The rearrangement links TRBV29-1 to TRBJ2-3; D not resolved. CDR1 and CDR2 (germline): SQVTM, ANQGSEA. V was shortened by 4 bases and J by 6 bases, with 8 bases between the two germline ends. The CDR3 is made up of 11 amino acids. For the CDR3, the DNA is TGCAGCGTTGCCATCGCGGATACGCAGTATTTT. This gives the protein CSVAIADTQYF.

This rearrangement joins TRBV7-9 to TRBJ2-7; TRBD1 aligns across 7 bases. This CDR3 contains 12 residues. The junction had 3 bases not matched to a gene; V was cut back by 4 bases and J by 6 bases. Germline CDR1 and CDR2: SEHNR and FQNEAQ (reference sequence). The CDR3 DNA reads as TGTGCCAGCAGCTGGGCAGGGGGCGAGCAGTACTTC. It specifies CASSWAGGEQYF.

A few counts support this clonotype. V usage is TRBV4-1 and J usage is TRBJ1-1, with D possibly matching TRBD1 (5 bases). Germline CDR1 MGHRA, CDR2 YSYEKL. The CDR3 is made up of 14 amino acids. Trimming stripped 0 bases from V and 4 bases from J, with 9 bases between. CDR3 in amino acids: CASSQEAGTTEAFF. The CDR3 DNA is TGCGCCAGCAGCCAAGAAGCAGGGACCACTGAAGCTTTCTTT.

This clonotype was counted between two and nine times. The chain is built from TRBV20-1 and TRBJ1-2; the D gene is possibly TRBD1 (5 bases). Germline V CDR1 and CDR2: DFQATT, SNEGSKA (reference sequence). Trimming left V 0 bases short and J 8 bases short, with 10 bases between. CDR3 length: 12 amino acids. The CDR3 DNA sequence: TGCAGTGCTAGAGATCGACAGTTCGGCTACACCTTC. It encodes CSARDRQFGYTF.

In its sample, this clonotype was seen a few times. The chain couples TRBV4-3 to TRBJ2-2, with TRBD2 matching over 7 bases. Germline assignment: CDR1 LGHNA and CDR2 YSLEER. V shed 1 base and J 9 bases; nucleotides not matched to a gene: 8. The CDR3 contains 15 residues. This chain's CDR3 is CASSQARGGYRELFF. DNA for the CDR3: TGCGCCAGCAGCCAAGCCCGGGGAGGGTACCGGGAGCTGTTTTTT.

This clonotype was counted between two and nine times. The rearrangement links TRBV6-2 or TRBV6-3 to TRBJ1-5, with no clear D. V was shortened by 0 bases and J by 7 bases, with 10 bases between the two germline ends. There are 14 residues in the CDR3. Germline CDR1 reads MNHEY; CDR2 reads SVGEGT. CDR3 sequence (DNA): TGTGCCAGCAGTTACTCCCCCCCAGGACAGCCCCAGCATTTT. As protein: CASSYSPPGQPQHF.

This clonotype occurred a few times. The V call is TRBV6-4, the J call TRBJ1-5; 8 bases map to TRBD1. V lost 2 bases and J lost 3; bases outside the gene matches: 12. The CDR3 has 18 residues. From germline, CDR1 is MRHNA and CDR2 SNTAGT. The CDR3 reads CASSDLSGGRPSNQPQHF. The CDR3 DNA is TGTGCCAGCAGTGACCTATCAGGGGGCCGCCCATCCAATCAGCCCCAGCATTTT.

This clonotype was found many times. J is TRBJ1-6 and V is TRBV12-3 or TRBV12-4; D may be TRBD1 (6 bases). Deletions cut 4 bases from V and 7 bases from J, with 11 bases between. This CDR3 spans 14 amino acids. DNA for the CDR3: TGTGCCAGCAGTTCCGGACAGCTAAATTCACCCCTCCACTTT. Translated: CASSSGQLNSPLHF.

This sequence joins TRBV7-9 and TRBJ1-4; 9 bases match TRBD1. Trimming cost V 4 bases and J 8 bases; bases outside gene matches: 14. This CDR3 is 17 amino acids long. In germline, CDR1 is SEHNR, CDR2 FQNEAQ (reference sequence). CDR3: CASSSGLPVGQGEKLFF. The CDR3 bases are TGTGCCAGCAGCTCGGGTCTTCCGGTGGGACAGGGCGAAAAACTGTTTTTT.

This chain joins TRBV20-1 and TRBJ2-1, with 13 nucleotides matching TRBD2. The CDR3 loop spans 14 amino acids. CDR1 DFQATT and CDR2 SNEGSKA come from the germline V gene (reference sequence). Trimming at V came to 7 bases and at J to 9 bases, leaving 9 bases not matched to a gene. The CDR3 DNA reads as TGCAGTGGTTCGACTAGCGGGAGGTTCAGTGAGCAGTTCTTC. Residues: CSGSTSGRFSEQFF.

The rearrangement uses TRBV20-1 and TRBJ2-1, with D tentatively TRBD2 (6 bases). Trimming took off 0 bases at V and 4 bases at J, with 13 bases between the two ends. The CDR3 is made up of 15 amino acids. Germline V CDR1 and CDR2: DFQATT, SNEGSKA (reference sequence). The CDR3 region is CSARENLAYYNEQFF. The CDR3 region has the DNA TGCAGTGCTAGAGAGAATCTAGCGTATTACAATGAGCAGTTCTTC.

In nucleotides, the CDR3 is TGCAGTGCTAGGCACGGGTATACCTACGAGCAGTACTTC. This sequence encodes CSARHGYTYEQYF. This chain joins TRBV20-1 and TRBJ2-7; D not resolved. V was cut by 3 bases and J by 2 bases, with 11 bases left in between. Germline V gives CDR1 DFQATT, CDR2 SNEGSKA (reference sequence). The CDR3 loop spans 13 amino acids.

This clonotype was detected many times. CDR3 loop: CAIKQQGAQTNGYTF. The DNA for the CDR3 is TGTGCCATCAAACAACAGGGGGCGCAGACTAATGGCTACACCTTC. This chain connects TRBV10-3 to TRBJ1-2; 9 nucleotides agree with TRBD1. CDR3 size: 15 residues. The junction had 12 bases not matched to a gene; V was cut back by 7 bases and J by 6 bases. Per the germline V gene, CDR1 is ENHRY and CDR2 is SYGVKD.